One sample yielded the 2 T cell receptor beta chains listed below, sequenced in a study of siplizumab effects on memory and regulatory T cells. Clones were sequenced by immunoSEQ multiplex PCR, and TCRdb holds only the in-frame ones, with some missing. The sample yields around 87,000 clones, approximately 90% seen once. Sample: CD4+ T cells sorted from blood. These receptors all come from a human donor in good health.

The rearrangement uses TRBV6-5 and TRBJ2-5; maybe TRBD2 (5 bases). This CDR3 comprises 14 residues. V was trimmed by 5 bases and J by 7 bases, leaving 17 bases between them. CDR1 is MNHEY and CDR2 is SVGAGI in the germline V gene. The CDR3 bases are TGTGCCAGCAGTCCGCGGACTGATCGGGTGACCCAGTACTTC. Its protein product is CASSPRTDRVTQYF.

The rearrangement joins TRBV27 to TRBJ2-7; D is ambiguous. The CDR3 extends over 11 amino acids. V gave up 4 bases and J gave up 4 bases, with 5 bases separating them. In germline, CDR1 is MNHEY, CDR2 SMNVEV (reference sequence). This chain's CDR3 is CASSSSYEQYF. The CDR3 DNA follows: TGTGCCAGCAGTTCCAGTTACGAGCAGTACTTC.